This T cell receptor beta chain was found in a study of blood T cells in healthy people across ages. Points from the study as a whole: Estimates drawn from one million T cells were deemed to understate diversity. Per million T cells, the diversity of TCR beta decreased roughly linearly as age advanced.

Using a J-beta primer mix together with a sample-barcoded 5' primer, a second PCR was run for about 6 to 12 cycles. TCRdb used MiXCR to reprocess the 5' RACE reads, holding one entry per CDR3 protein. This sample has approximately 580,000 distinct CDR3 sequences, with 20% to 30% found just once. Germline CDR1 and CDR2: SGHRS and YFSETQ. CDR3 length: 16 amino acids. The trim removed 3 bases at V and 4 bases at J, leaving 6 bases unmatched. This clonotype was observed at least ten times. Its matching antigen is unknown. These data were also reused for a study on T cells of mothers and their children. This second report adds: Sequencing got over 10 million TCR beta CDR3 reads from each mother and roughly 2.7 million from each child.

The receptor was derived from a boy aged 10-17 years in good health. The chain links TRBV5-1 to TRBJ2-1; 11 nucleotides align to TRBD2. Material for sequencing was blood. The CDR3 region has the DNA TGCGCCAGCAGCTATGGGGCTAGCGGGAGGTACAATGAGCAGTTCTTC. This encodes CASSYGASGRYNEQFF.